These 26 T cell receptor beta chains came from one sample sequenced in a study of cytomegalovirus exposure and HLA in healthy donors. Researchers ran the PCR with 60 Vbeta and 13 Jbeta primers. Data came from immunoSEQ multiplex PCR; TCRdb stores just in-frame clones and leaves some out. Its listing shows about 120,000 clones. Input material: PBMCs. These TCRs come from a young man in good health and CMV-seronegative.

J is TRBJ2-7 and V is TRBV2; the D is unclear. CDR3 length equals 12 residues. The germline CDR1 and CDR2 sequences are SNHLY and FYNNEI. Trimming removed 4 bases at V and 3 bases at J, with 7 bases between. The CDR3 loop reads CASSGGGYEQYF. The CDR3 nucleotides are TGTGCCAGCAGTGGCGGCGGCTACGAGCAGTACTTC.

CDR3 region: CASSKTRNSEPQHF. In DNA form, the CDR3 reads TGTGCCAGCTCAAAGACTCGAAATTCTGAGCCCCAGCATTTT. This chain uses TRBV18 with TRBJ1-5; D uncertain. The CDR3 runs to 14 residues. Looked up from germline, CDR1 is KGHSH and CDR2 is LQKENI. Trimming pared 5 bases from V and 8 bases from J, leaving 16 bases between.

The chain carries TRBV19 and TRBJ1-1, with a weak D call TRBD1 (5 bases). Trimming stripped 2 bases from V and 3 bases from J, with 13 bases between. CDR1 is LNHDA, CDR2 SQIVND, per germline (reference sequence). CDR3 size: 15 residues. The CDR3 protein is CASSIFDRDDTEAFF. CDR3 bases: TGTGCCAGTAGTATATTTGACAGAGACGACACTGAAGCTTTCTTT.

The chain recombines TRBV4-1 with TRBJ2-5; perhaps TRBD1 as D (6 bases). The CDR3 spans 15 residues. Trimming shortened V by 8 bases and J by 0 bases, and 16 bases separated the two germline ends. Germline loops: CDR1 MGHRA, CDR2 YSYEKL. The CDR3 DNA is TGCGCCAGCCTTCTCAGGCAGGGGTACCAAGAGACCCAGTACTTC. This sequence encodes CASLLRQGYQETQYF.

V gene TRBV6-5 combines with J gene TRBJ1-1; D gene uncertain. Trimming shortened V by 0 bases and J by 4 bases, and 6 bases separated the two germline ends. In germline, CDR1 is MNHEY, CDR2 SVGAGI. The CDR3 sequence is 13 residues long. CDR3 loop: CASSYSRSTEAFF. The CDR3 DNA reads as TGTGCCAGCAGTTACTCGAGGAGCACTGAAGCTTTCTTT.

This sequence joins TRBV19 and TRBJ2-7, with D unresolved. Between the trimmed V and J ends, which lost 3 bases and 4 bases, there was a span of 10 bases. This CDR3 spans 13 amino acids. Germline V CDR1 and CDR2: LNHDA, SQIVND (reference sequence). The CDR3 DNA reads as TGTGCCAGTAGTATCGGTAGACATTACGAGCAGTACTTC. Its translation: CASSIGRHYEQYF.

V is TRBV13 and J is TRBJ1-1, with D unresolved. CDR1 and CDR2 (germline): PRHDT, FYEKMQ (reference sequence). V lost 5 bases, J lost 0 bases, and 22 bases lay in between. The CDR3 totals 18 residues. Here the CDR3 reads CASSHNPRTAHMNTEAFF. The CDR3 DNA reads as TGTGCCAGCAGCCACAACCCGAGGACTGCACACATGAACACTGAAGCTTTCTTT.

This chain uses TRBV9 with TRBJ2-3; TRBD2 agrees at 15 bases. The CDR3 consists of 16 residues. The V gene's germline CDR1 is SGDLS and CDR2 YYNGEE. Germline trimming cut 7 bases from V and 0 bases from J; bases unmatched to any gene: 3. The CDR3 sequence is CASGLAGGRSTDTQYF. DNA for the CDR3: TGTGCCAGCGGACTAGCGGGGGGGAGGAGCACAGATACGCAGTATTTT.

This chain joins TRBV4-2 and TRBJ2-6; possible D gene TRBD2, 6 bases. Germline V gene sequence: CDR1 LGHNA, CDR2 YNFKEQ. The V end lost 3 bases, the J end lost 0 bases, and 24 bases lay between the germline ends. CDR3 length: 21 residues. CDR3 residues: CASSHQTLGGLLFSGANVLTF. The CDR3, as DNA: TGTGCCAGCAGCCACCAGACATTGGGGGGACTTCTTTTCTCTGGGGCCAACGTCCTGACTTTC.

V is TRBV27 and J is TRBJ2-7; 7 nucleotides align to TRBD1. The CDR3 totals 16 residues. Germline CDR1 reads MNHEY; CDR2 reads SMNVEV (reference sequence). V shed 0 bases, J shed 4 bases, and the junction held 9 bases outside the gene matches. CDR3 sequence: CASSLSRTGLTYEQYF. The DNA of the CDR3 is TGTGCCAGCAGTTTATCGAGGACAGGTTTAACTTACGAGCAGTACTTC.

V usage is TRBV6-1 and J usage is TRBJ1-5; D ambiguous. V was pared by 4 bases and J by 5 bases, with 18 bases between. The germline CDR1 and CDR2 sequences are MNHNS and SASEGT. This CDR3 contains 16 residues. The CDR3 spells CASSGLIGGRDQPQHF. In DNA form, the CDR3 reads TGTGCCAGCAGTGGACTAATAGGTGGGAGGGATCAGCCCCAGCATTTT.

The chain recombines TRBV18 with TRBJ1-3; 8 nucleotides line up with TRBD1. The CDR3 covers 16 residues. Germline V gene lookup returns CDR1 KGHSH and CDR2 LQKENI. The ends lost 8 bases at V and 0 bases at J; junction bases unmatched: 9. Written as DNA, the CDR3 is TGTGCCAGCCCGCCGACAGGGGATGACTCTGGAAACACCATATATTTT. Translating gives CASPPTGDDSGNTIYF. Together with reference TRBV18 and TRBJ1-3, the CDR3 gives the full variable domain: NAGVMQNPRHLVRRRGQEARLRCSPMKGHSHVYWYRQLPEEGLKFMVYLQKENIIDESGMPKERFSAEFPKEGPSILRIQQVVRGDSAAYFCASPPTGDDSGNTIYFGEGSWLTVV.

This clone is called medium-sized based on its frequency. This chain connects TRBV6-5 to TRBJ1-3; D is undetermined. CDR1 and CDR2 (germline): MNHEY, SVGAGI. This CDR3 has 15 amino acids. Trimming stripped 5 bases from V and 0 bases from J, with 11 bases between. The CDR3 nucleotides are TGTGCCAGCAGTCTCCGACTGAGCTCTGGAAACACCATATATTTT. This sequence encodes CASSLRLSSGNTIYF.

V gene TRBV5-1 combines with J gene TRBJ2-7; tentative D call: TRBD1 (5 bases). This CDR3 region has 15 residues. In germline, CDR1 is SGHRS, CDR2 YFSETQ. With 4 bases removed from V and 3 bases from J, the gap between germline ends came to 17 bases. In DNA, the CDR3 is TGCGCCAGCAGCGCCGGCAGGGCGGCCCACTACGAGCAGTACTTC. It yields the protein CASSAGRAAHYEQYF. Complete variable domain (other parts from reference TRBV5-1 and TRBJ2-7): KAGVTQTPRYLIKTRGQQVTLSCSPISGHRSVSWYQQTPGQGLQFLFEYFSETQRNKGNFPGRFSGRQFSNSRSEMNVSTLELGDSALYLCASSAGRAAHYEQYFGPGTRLTVT.

The chain combines TRBV27 with TRBJ2-7; 7 nucleotides match TRBD2. This CDR3 has 14 residues. The J segment lost 0 bases and the V segment lost 6 bases, leaving 5 bases of the junction unmatched. Germline loops: CDR1 MNHEY, CDR2 SMNVEV (reference sequence). In DNA, the CDR3 is TGTGCCAGCAGACCACTAGCGCTCTCCTACGAGCAGTACTTC. Amino acid sequence: CASRPLALSYEQYF.

The genes are TRBV15 and TRBJ2-7; D may be TRBD1 (6 bases). Germline CDR1 LNHNV, CDR2 YYDKDF (reference sequence). The V end lost 2 bases, the J end lost 1 base, and 12 bases lay between the germline ends. CDR3 length equals 15 residues. Here the CDR3 reads CATSRHGQRSYEQYF. CDR3 nucleotides: TGTGCCACCAGCAGACACGGACAGAGATCCTACGAGCAGTACTTC.

The chain uses TRBV4-1 and TRBJ2-3; D gene uncertain. The germline gives CDR1 MGHRA, CDR2 YSYEKL. This CDR3 is built from 17 residues. V lost 3 bases to trimming and J lost 2 bases, with 18 bases between them. The CDR3 DNA reads TGCGCCAGCAGCCACCAAACTAAGGTCGACGCCACAGATACGCAGTATTTT. Protein sequence: CASSHQTKVDATDTQYF.

V gene TRBV7-8 combines with J gene TRBJ2-7; D is perhaps TRBD2 (6 bases). The CDR3 length is 15 residues. The V end lost 3 bases, the J end lost 1 base, and 13 bases lay between the germline ends. The V gene's germline CDR1 is SGHVS and CDR2 FQNEAQ. CDR3 nucleotides: TGTGCCAGCAGCTTTACCCGGGACTCTTCCTACGAGCAGTACTTC. It codes for CASSFTRDSSYEQYF.

The chain employs TRBV6-1 and TRBJ1-4; no definite D call. Looked up from germline, CDR1 is MNHNS and CDR2 is SASEGT. The CDR3 sequence is 14 residues long. V was pared by 2 bases and J by 5 bases, with 9 bases between. The CDR3 region has the DNA TGTGCCAGCAGTGAAAAAGCCAAAAATGAAAAACTGTTTTTT. This gives the protein CASSEKAKNEKLFF.

The J gene is TRBJ2-7, the V gene TRBV7-2; 8 positions match TRBD2. Germline CDR1 SGHTA, CDR2 FQGNSA. The trim removed 2 bases at V and 4 bases at J, leaving 13 bases unmatched. The CDR3 is 17 residues long. The CDR3 DNA reads TGTGCCAGCAGCTTACTCAGTAGTTCTAGCGGGCCTTACGAGCAGTACTTC. This sequence encodes CASSLLSSSSGPYEQYF.

The chain links TRBV9 to TRBJ2-3; the match to TRBD1 covers 8 bases. The germline V gene has CDR1 SGDLS and CDR2 YYNGEE. V dropped 6 bases and J dropped 4; count of bases not matched to a gene: 16. This CDR3 has 17 amino acids. CDR3 DNA sequence: TGTGCCAGCACCCGAAGAACTGGGACAGGTAGATCAGATACGCAGTATTTT. Its protein is CASTRRTGTGRSDTQYF.

The rearrangement links TRBV19 to TRBJ1-5; the D is unclear. The CDR3 covers 13 residues. V was pared by 7 bases and J by 6 bases, with 13 bases between. Germline CDR1 LNHDA, CDR2 SQIVND (reference sequence). For the CDR3, the DNA is TGTGCCAGTACCACTTTCGGTGGTCAGCCCCAGCATTTT. The encoded protein is CASTTFGGQPQHF.

This rearrangement joins TRBV9 to TRBJ2-1, with 11 bases identical to TRBD2. The CDR3 extends over 16 amino acids. The germline V gene has CDR1 SGDLS and CDR2 YYNGEE. With V trimmed by 1 base and J by 5 bases, 5 bases remained unmatched. The CDR3 bases are TGTGCCAGCAGCGTATACGGGACTAGCGGAAACAATGAGCAGTTCTTC. It specifies CASSVYGTSGNNEQFF.

This chain joins TRBV5-1 and TRBJ1-1; D may be TRBD1 (5 bases). V gave up 4 bases and J gave up 6 bases, with 13 bases separating them. Germline CDR1 and CDR2: SGHRS and YFSETQ. The CDR3 has 13 amino acids. For the CDR3, the DNA is TGCGCCAGCAGCCCCGATAAAGGGGCTGAAGCTTTCTTT. Its translation: CASSPDKGAEAFF.

V and J are TRBV7-9 and TRBJ2-7, with D maybe TRBD1 (6 bases). Trimming shortened V by 4 bases and J by 2 bases, and 6 bases separated the two germline ends. The CDR3 is 12 amino acids. The germline V gene encodes CDR1 SEHNR and CDR2 FQNEAQ (reference sequence). CDR3 in DNA: TGTGCCAGCAGCTGGACAGCCTACGAGCAGTACTTC. Residues: CASSWTAYEQYF.

The chain uses TRBV7-6 and TRBJ1-3; a possible D gene is TRBD1 (5 bases). V was trimmed by 1 base and J by 0 bases, leaving 10 bases between them. The germline gives CDR1 SGHVS, CDR2 FNYEAQ. The CDR3 sequence is 16 residues long. As DNA, the CDR3 is TGTGCCAGCAGCTTAGAAGACAGAAGCTCTGGAAACACCATATATTTT. Its protein product is CASSLEDRSSGNTIYF.